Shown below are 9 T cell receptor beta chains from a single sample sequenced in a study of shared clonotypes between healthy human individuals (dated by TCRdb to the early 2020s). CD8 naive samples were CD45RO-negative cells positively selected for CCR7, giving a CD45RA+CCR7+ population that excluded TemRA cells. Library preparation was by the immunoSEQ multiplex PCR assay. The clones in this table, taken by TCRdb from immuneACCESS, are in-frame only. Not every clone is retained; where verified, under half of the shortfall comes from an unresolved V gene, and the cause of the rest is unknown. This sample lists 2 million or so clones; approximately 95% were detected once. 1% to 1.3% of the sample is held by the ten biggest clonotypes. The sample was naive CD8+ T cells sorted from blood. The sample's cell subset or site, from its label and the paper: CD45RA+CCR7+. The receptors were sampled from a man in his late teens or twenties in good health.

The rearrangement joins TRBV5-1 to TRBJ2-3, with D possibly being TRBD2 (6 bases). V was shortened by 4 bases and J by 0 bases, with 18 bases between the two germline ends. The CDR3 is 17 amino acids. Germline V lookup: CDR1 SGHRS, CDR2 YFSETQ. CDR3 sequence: CASSLPAGPLSTDTQYF. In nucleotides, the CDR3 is TGCGCCAGCAGCCTCCCCGCGGGGCCGCTTAGCACAGATACGCAGTATTTT.

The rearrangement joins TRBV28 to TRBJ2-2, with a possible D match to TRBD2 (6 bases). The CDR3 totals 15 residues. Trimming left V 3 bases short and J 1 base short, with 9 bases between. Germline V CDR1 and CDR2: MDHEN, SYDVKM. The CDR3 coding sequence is TGTGCCAGCAGTTTCTCGACTAGGAACACCGGGGAGCTGTTTTTT. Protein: CASSFSTRNTGELFF.

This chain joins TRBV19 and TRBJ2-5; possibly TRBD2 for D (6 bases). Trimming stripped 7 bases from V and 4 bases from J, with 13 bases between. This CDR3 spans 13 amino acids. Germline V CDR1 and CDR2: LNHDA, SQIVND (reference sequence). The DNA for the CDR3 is TGTGCCAGTATCTTGACTAGGCGAGAGACCCAGTACTTC. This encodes CASILTRRETQYF.

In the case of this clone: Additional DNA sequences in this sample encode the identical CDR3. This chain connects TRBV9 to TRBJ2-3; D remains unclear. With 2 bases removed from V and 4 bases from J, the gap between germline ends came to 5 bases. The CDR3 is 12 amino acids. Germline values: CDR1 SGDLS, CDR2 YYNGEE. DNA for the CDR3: TGTGCCAGCAGCGTTGACTCAGATACGCAGTATTTT. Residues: CASSVDSDTQYF.

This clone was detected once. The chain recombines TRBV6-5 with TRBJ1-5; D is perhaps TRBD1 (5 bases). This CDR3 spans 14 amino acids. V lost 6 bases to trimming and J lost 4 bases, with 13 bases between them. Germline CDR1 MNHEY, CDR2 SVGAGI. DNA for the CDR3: TGTGCCAGCAGACCGCCAGGGAATAATCAGCCCCAGCATTTT. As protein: CASRPPGNNQPQHF.

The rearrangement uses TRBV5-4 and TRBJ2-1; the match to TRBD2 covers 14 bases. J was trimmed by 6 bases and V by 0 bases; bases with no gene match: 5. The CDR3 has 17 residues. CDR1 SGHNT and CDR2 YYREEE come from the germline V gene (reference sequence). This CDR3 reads CASSLVGLAGDINEQFF. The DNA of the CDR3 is TGTGCCAGCAGCTTGGTGGGACTAGCGGGGGACATCAATGAGCAGTTCTTC.

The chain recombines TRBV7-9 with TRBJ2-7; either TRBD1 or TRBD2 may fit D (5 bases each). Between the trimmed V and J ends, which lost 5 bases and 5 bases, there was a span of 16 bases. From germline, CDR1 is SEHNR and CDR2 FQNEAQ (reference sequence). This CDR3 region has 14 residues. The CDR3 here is CASSPGSGDDEQYF. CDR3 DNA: TGTGCCAGCAGCCCAGGGTCCGGGGACGACGAGCAGTACTTC.

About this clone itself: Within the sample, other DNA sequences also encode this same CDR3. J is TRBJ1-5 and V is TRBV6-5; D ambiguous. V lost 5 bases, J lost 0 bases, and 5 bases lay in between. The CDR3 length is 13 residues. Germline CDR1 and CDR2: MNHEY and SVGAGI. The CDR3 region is CASSPDSNQPQHF. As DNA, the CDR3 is TGTGCCAGCAGTCCCGATAGCAATCAGCCCCAGCATTTT.

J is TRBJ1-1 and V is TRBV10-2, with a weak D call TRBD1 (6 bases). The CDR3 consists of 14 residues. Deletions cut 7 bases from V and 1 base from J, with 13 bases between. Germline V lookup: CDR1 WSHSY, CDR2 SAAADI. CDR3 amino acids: CASTPGARNTEAFF. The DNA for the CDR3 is TGCGCCAGCACCCCAGGGGCGCGGAACACTGAAGCTTTCTTT.